The sequence of this T cell receptor (beta chain) was determined in a study of PD-1 blockade in classical Hodgkin lymphoma. Germline CDR1 KGHSH, CDR2 LQKENI. With 8 bases clipped from V and 8 bases from J, the junction kept 16 bases outside the gene matches. The CDR3 runs 16 residues. Every patient had relapsed following autologous stem cell transplantation, and cohorts differed in brentuximab vedotin exposure. Isolation of CD8+ T cells from thawed PBMCs used magnetic negative selection. Sequencing used immunoSEQ multiplex PCR; TCRdb keeps in-frame clones, though not all of them. The repertoire consists of some 1,500 clones, with 65% to 80% occurring once and the leading ten covering about 35%.

This sequence originates from a human donor with classical Hodgkin lymphoma. This chain links TRBV18 with TRBJ2-4; TRBD1 matches at 9 bases. Sequenced material: CD8+ T cells from blood, taken at baseline. CDR3: CASPHYKGTGMDIQYF. The DNA of the CDR3 is TGTGCCAGCCCACACTACAAAGGGACAGGGATGGACATTCAGTACTTC.